Given below is one TCR beta chain in context. Its cognate antigen is unknown. The data were taken from a study of T cells in Graves' hyperthyroidism and ophthalmopathy. The CDR3 regions of TCR beta were amplified from RNA transcripts. A first-round RT-PCR of the TCR CDR3 used the HTBI primer set. TCRdb fed the multiplex PCR reads into MiXCR, producing one record per CDR3 protein. The sample lists roughly 400,000 distinct CDR3 sequences, around 15% occurring once. Study-level points and caveats: In the blood, most expanded thyroid clonotypes above 0.001 appeared as well. Ophthalmopathy could be told apart from stable hyperthyroidism with a 13 V-J model.

Exclusions: uncontrolled infection, other autoimmune disease, pregnancy, lactation. Germline assignment: CDR1 DFQATT and CDR2 SNEGSKA (reference sequence). V was trimmed by 0 bases and J by 0 bases, leaving 10 bases between them. The CDR3 has 15 amino acids. The sample taken for sequencing was blood. This clonotype was obtained from a man in his fifties with Graves' ophthalmopathy. The chain links TRBV20-1 to TRBJ2-3; D not resolved. Here the CDR3 reads CSARDLSESTDTQYF. The CDR3, as DNA: TGCAGTGCTAGAGACCTCTCAGAAAGCACAGATACGCAGTATTTT.